The rows below give T cell receptor beta chains drawn from one sample of a study of T cell responses to AZD1222 COVID-19 vaccine. Some clones are missing from TCRdb's copy, which holds only in-frame ones; the method was immunoSEQ multiplex PCR. The sample includes about 120,000 clones, over 75% of them seen just once. The sequences come from peripheral blood, collected on day 0 of AZD1222 vaccination. These TCRs come from an adult in good health. The conserved cysteine and the conserved F or W are not part of the CDR3 here.

V: TRBV24-1
J: TRBJ2-1
CDR3: ATEPSGGMYNEQF

V: TRBV11-3
J: TRBJ1-4
CDR3: ASRGRLGEKLF

V: TRBV5-6
J: TRBJ1-2
CDR3: ASSLVYRGTYGYT

V: TRBV11-2
J: TRBJ2-7
CDR3: ASSSLGGAYEQY

V: TRBV18
J: TRBJ2-7
CDR3: ASSPPGLSSYEQY

V: TRBV7-2
J: TRBJ1-1
CDR3: ASSLAGVGTEAF

V: TRBV11-2
J: TRBJ1-6
CDR3: ASSLGAGGSPLH

V: TRBV7-9
J: TRBJ1-1
CDR3: ASSSDYTEAF

V: TRBV3-1/TRBV3-2
J: TRBJ2-1
CDR3: ASSQVIGGDEQF

V: TRBV30
J: TRBJ1-3
CDR3: AWSPQAGNTIY

V: TRBV12-3/TRBV12-4
J: TRBJ1-2
CDR3: ASSPTEVFGYT

V: TRBV5-6
J: TRBJ1-6
CDR3: ASSFRGARGSYNSPLH

V: TRBV4-1
J: TRBJ1-2
CDR3: ASSQGYGQDYGYT

V: TRBV6-5
J: TRBJ1-6
CDR3: ASRDRQRSNSPLH

V: TRBV7-3
J: TRBJ2-2
CDR3: ASSLGAGSNTGELF

V: TRBV6-2/TRBV6-3
J: TRBJ2-3
CDR3: ASSYGPSGTDTQY

V: TRBV27
J: TRBJ1-2
CDR3: ASSPDRGHGYT

V: TRBV5-1
J: TRBJ1-2
CDR3: ASRTGTDSYGYT

V: TRBV5-1
J: TRBJ1-4
CDR3: ASSLGPGLGDEKLF

V: TRBV19
J: TRBJ1-1
CDR3: ASSTQTRGGTEAF

V: TRBV6-5
J: TRBJ1-6
CDR3: ASSSGRNSYNSPLH

V: TRBV3-1/TRBV3-2
J: TRBJ1-1
CDR3: ASSQVSGGGTEAF

V: TRBV30
J: TRBJ1-3
CDR3: AWSVLLAGGNTIY

V: TRBV12-3/TRBV12-4
J: TRBJ1-2
CDR3: ASSLRQEGGYT

V: TRBV7-2
J: TRBJ1-3
CDR3: ASSLGPSSGNTIY

V: TRBV7-8
J: TRBJ1-1
CDR3: ASSSGTRGTEAF

V: TRBV2
J: TRBJ1-4
CDR3: ATHRTGGSEKLF

V: TRBV6-5
J: TRBJ1-1
CDR3: ASSSGPWEAF

V: TRBV5-4
J: TRBJ2-7
CDR3: ASSLGTGGRRPYEQY

V: TRBV7-3
J: TRBJ2-3
CDR3: ASSNGLAGVASLVSQY

V: TRBV28
J: TRBJ1-3
CDR3: ASSSGLRGNTIY

V: TRBV6-1
J: TRBJ2-3
CDR3: ASSDFRRVSHTQY

V: TRBV7-2
J: TRBJ1-2
CDR3: ASSLGLGVGNYGYT

V: TRBV29-1
J: TRBJ2-7
CDR3: SVWLAGGYEQY

V: TRBV5-6
J: TRBJ1-6
CDR3: ASSLEGDNSPLH

V: TRBV30
J: TRBJ2-2
CDR3: AWSVGEQFNTGELF

V: TRBV9
J: TRBJ1-2
CDR3: ASSLNHLSSGGYT

V: TRBV28
J: TRBJ2-1
CDR3: ASSQTARGREQF

V: TRBV14
J: TRBJ2-7
CDR3: ASSREESSEQY

V: TRBV7-9
J: TRBJ2-3
CDR3: ASSLPQRDTQY

V: TRBV28
J: TRBJ2-3
CDR3: ASSKTTSTDTQY

V: TRBV27
J: TRBJ1-2
CDR3: ASSLGGTFGYT

V: TRBV5-1
J: TRBJ2-2
CDR3: ASSLAVSSVGELF

V: TRBV29-1
J: TRBJ2-2
CDR3: SFCGLLNTGELF

V: TRBV11-2
J: TRBJ1-4
CDR3: ATKGVTNEKLF